This T cell receptor (beta chain) was sequenced in a study of blood T cell repertoires in COVID-19. TCRdb keeps only in-frame clones here, not all; method: immunoSEQ multiplex PCR. The sample holds over 350,000 clones, about 87% seen once. V was clipped by 3 bases and J by 8 bases, with 14 bases between them. Germline-derived CDR1 and CDR2 are KGHSH and LQKENI. This CDR3 region has 15 residues. Sequenced input: PBMCs or T cells enriched from blood (not recorded which). The V and J genes are TRBV18 and TRBJ1-6; the D is unclear. The origin of this receptor is a woman aged 50 to 60 who had recovered from COVID-19. The CDR3 DNA is TGTGCCAGCTCACCTAGCACGGCCCTGGATTCACCCCTCCACTTT. Residues: CASSPSTALDSPLHF.